One and the same sample provided the 6 T cell receptor beta chains below, sequenced in a study of OX40 agonist ivuxolimab in advanced cancers. The library was obtained by the immunoSEQ multiplex PCR assay. TCRdb mirrors the immuneACCESS table, restricted to in-frame sequences. Some clones are absent from its copies; in checked studies, under half trace to an unresolved V gene, and the reason for the others is unknown. For this sample there are roughly 71,000 clones; 84% appear just once. The ten largest clones capture less than 0.85% of the sample. Material: CD4+ or CD8+ T cells sorted from blood, obtained in a trial of the OX40 agonist ivuxolimab. Receptors were obtained from an adult with an advanced solid tumor such as melanoma, head and neck, liver or kidney cancer.

The chain uses TRBV7-3 and TRBJ1-1, with 8 nucleotides matching TRBD1. The length of the CDR3 is 18 residues. Trimming cost V 5 bases and J 3 bases; bases outside gene matches: 17. From germline, CDR1 is SGHTA and CDR2 FQGTGA. The chain's CDR3 is CASSPSSQGARLDTEAFF. CDR3 coding DNA: TGTGCCAGCAGCCCATCGTCCCAGGGGGCAAGGTTGGACACTGAAGCTTTCTTT.

This clone occurred once. The chain employs TRBV19 and TRBJ1-1; D gene unclear. The germline V and J ends were trimmed by 10 bases and 5 bases, with 11 bases remaining between them. Germline V gives CDR1 LNHDA, CDR2 SQIVND (reference sequence). The length of the CDR3 is 11 residues. The CDR3 region has the DNA TGTGCCACCTCTATAGGGACTGAAGCTTTCTTT. Translation gives CATSIGTEAFF. Supplemented by reference TRBV19 and TRBJ1-1, the full variable domain reads DGGITQSPKYLFRKEGQNVTLSCEQNLNHDAMYWYRQDPGQGLRLIYYSQIVNDFQKGDIAEGYSVSREKKESFPLTVTSAQKNPTAFYLCATSIGTEAFFGQGTRLTVV.

This clone was counted once. The rearrangement uses TRBV11-2 and TRBJ2-2; 7 bases fit TRBD1. The CDR3 extends over 16 amino acids. V was clipped by 5 bases and J by 6 bases; unmatched bases: 12. Germline assignment: CDR1 SGHAT and CDR2 FQNNGV. The CDR3 loop is CASSTTTGNPAGELFF. CDR3 sequence (DNA): TGTGCCAGCAGCACTACGACAGGGAACCCCGCCGGGGAGCTGTTTTTT.

The chain combines TRBV30 with TRBJ2-1; 9 bases line up with TRBD2. V dropped 4 bases and J dropped 12; count of bases not matched to a gene: 7. The germline gives CDR1 GTSNPN, CDR2 SVGIG (reference sequence). There are 12 residues in the CDR3. CDR3 sequence reads: CAWTGTSLGQFF. The CDR3 DNA follows: TGTGCCTGGACGGGGACTAGCCTGGGGCAGTTCTTC.

The rearrangement links TRBV7-2 to TRBJ2-5, with 8 positions matching TRBD2. The CDR3 has 16 residues. Germline V gives CDR1 SGHTA, CDR2 FQGNSA. J lost 5 bases, V lost 5 bases, and 13 bases had no gene match. Here the CDR3 reads CASSPPGAGGRETQYF. The CDR3 coding sequence is TGTGCCAGCAGCCCCCCGGGTGCGGGGGGCCGGGAGACCCAGTACTTC.

This rearrangement joins TRBV7-3 to TRBJ1-6, with D possibly matching TRBD1 (6 bases). CDR3 size: 16 residues. Germline V gene sequence: CDR1 SGHTA, CDR2 FQGTGA. The germline V and J ends were trimmed by 2 bases and 10 bases, with 18 bases remaining between them. CDR3 nucleotides: TGTGCCAGCAGCTTAGGTCGGCAGGGGTCGGGCTCACCCCTCCACTTT. Protein product: CASSLGRQGSGSPLHF.